A selection of T cell receptor beta chains follows, all from one sample in a study of shared clonotypes between healthy human individuals. Measured with immunoSEQ multiplex PCR; TCRdb has only the in-frame clones, and not every one. The sample comprises around 1.1 million clones, 60% to 85% of which are singletons, and about 0.89% rests with the top ten. Sequenced input: memory CD4+ T cells from PBMCs. Every receptor here comes from a man between 18 and 35 years old in good health. Some clones in this sample may be carry-over from other donors' samples. Each CDR3 is given with its conserved first and last residue. D genes are given only for firm matches. Part of the rows lack a size; the others show once, few, many or a class for expanded clones.

d_call | j_call | v_call | clone_size | cdr3_nt | cdr3_aa
- | TRBJ2-7 | TRBV10-1 | - | TGCGCCAGCAGTGAGCTCCTAGCAGGCGAGCAGTACTTC | CASSELLAGEQYF
- | TRBJ2-7 | TRBV6-1 | - | TGTGCCAGCAGACCCCGCCGGCAGAGCTACGAGCAGTACTTC | CASRPRRQSYEQYF
- | TRBJ1-1 | TRBV14 | - | TGTGCCAGCAGCCAATCCAGTCAGGGAAAGGCTTTCTTT | CASSQSSQGKAFF
- | TRBJ1-1 | TRBV7-2 | few | TGTGCCAGCAGGTTACAGGGATCCCGAACTGAAGCTTTCTTT | CASRLQGSRTEAFF
- | TRBJ2-1 | TRBV20-1 | - | TGCAGTGCGTCCGGCCGTTATGAGCAGTTCTTC | CSASGRYEQFF
- | TRBJ2-2 | TRBV19 | - | TGTGCCAGTAGTAGGAAAGGCGACCCCGCGAACACCGGGGAGCTGTTTTTT | CASSRKGDPANTGELFF
- | TRBJ1-5 | TRBV23-1 | - | TGCGCCAGCAGTCAACCTAACCGGGGGGGCAATCAGCCCCAGCATTTT | CASSQPNRGGNQPQHF
- | TRBJ2-2 | TRBV11-1 | many | TGTGCCAGCAGCTTACTGAACACCGGGGAGCTGTTTTTT | CASSLLNTGELFF
TRBD1 | TRBJ2-1 | TRBV2 | - | TGTGCCAGCAGTGAAGAAGGGGGCGCGCGGTTCTTC | CASSEEGGARFF
TRBD1 | TRBJ1-5 | TRBV2 | - | TGTGCCAGCAGTAACCGGGACAGGGTGGGCAATCAGCCCCAGCATTTT | CASSNRDRVGNQPQHF
- | TRBJ1-4 | TRBV6-5 | - | TGTGCCAGCAGTTACTCGGGGGCGACTAATGAAAAACTGTTTTTT | CASSYSGATNEKLFF
TRBD2 | TRBJ2-7 | TRBV28 | - | TGTGCCAGCAGTTTAGTGCAGGGAGGGGACTACGAGCAGTACTTC | CASSLVQGGDYEQYF
TRBD1 | TRBJ1-3 | TRBV5-1 | - | TGCGCCAGCAGCCTGGACAGGCTAGAGACTGGAAACACCATATATTTT | CASSLDRLETGNTIYF
TRBD1 | TRBJ1-2 | TRBV2 | - | TGTGCCAGCAGAGACAGGGGGCTCTCCTATGGCTACACCTTC | CASRDRGLSYGYTF
TRBD2 | TRBJ2-5 | TRBV5-1 | - | TGCGCCAGCAGCGGTCTAGCGGGAAACCAAGAGACCCAGTACTTC | CASSGLAGNQETQYF
- | TRBJ2-7 | TRBV28 | - | TGTGCCAGTATAGGTAACTCCTACGAGCAGTACTTC | CASIGNSYEQYF
- | TRBJ2-3 | TRBV30 | - | TGTGCCTGGAGAACAGGTTGGGATACGCAGTATTTT | CAWRTGWDTQYF
- | TRBJ2-7 | TRBV7-3 | few | TGTGCCAGCAGCTTAGCGGGACGCTACGAGCAGTACTTC | CASSLAGRYEQYF
- | TRBJ2-7 | TRBV7-3 | - | TGTGCCAGCAGCTTAAGGGGGCCACCCTACGAGCAGTACTTC | CASSLRGPPYEQYF
TRBD2 | TRBJ2-7 | TRBV5-4 | - | TGTGCCAGCAGCTTGGGAGGACTAGCGGGAGGGCTCTCCTACGAGCAGTACTTC | CASSLGGLAGGLSYEQYF
TRBD1 | TRBJ2-1 | TRBV14 | - | TGTGCCAGCACCAACGACAGGGGCGGTGAGCAGTTCTTC | CASTNDRGGEQFF
- | TRBJ2-7 | TRBV18 | - | TGTGCCAGCTCTTCCGCGGGATTCAGCGAGCAGTACTTC | CASSSAGFSEQYF
- | TRBJ2-3 | TRBV4-1 | - | TGCGCCAGCAGCCTGAGTTACAGTCTCACAGATACGCAGTATTTT | CASSLSYSLTDTQYF
- | TRBJ2-7 | TRBV7-2 | - | TGTGCCAGCAGCTTGCTCGGGACGGCATACACCTACGAGCAGTACTTC | CASSLLGTAYTYEQYF
- | TRBJ1-2 | TRBV28 | - | TGTGCCAGCAGTTTCCGACAAGGTGGCTACACCTTC | CASSFRQGGYTF
- | TRBJ2-3 | TRBV5-1 | - | TGCGCCAGCAGCTCACTAGTTCGGGATACGCAGTATTTT | CASSSLVRDTQYF
- | TRBJ1-4 | TRBV28 | - | TGTGCCAGCAGTCGTGCCGGGACCAGAAGTGAAAAACTGTTTTTT | CASSRAGTRSEKLFF
TRBD1 | TRBJ2-1 | TRBV9 | - | TGTGCCAGCAGCGCGGGGACAGGGGTCTACAATGAGCAGTTCTTC | CASSAGTGVYNEQFF
- | TRBJ2-7 | TRBV5-4 | - | TGTGCCAGCAGCTTGGGTGGGGGGGCGATCTACGAGCAGTACTTC | CASSLGGGAIYEQYF
TRBD1 | TRBJ1-5 | TRBV4-3 | once | TGCGCCAGCAGCCCGGACAGGGGGCGAGATCAGCCCCAGCATTTT | CASSPDRGRDQPQHF
- | TRBJ2-7 | TRBV25-1 | - | TGTGCCAGCAGTGAGCCAGGGACGGCGTCCTACGAGCAGTACTTC | CASSEPGTASYEQYF
- | TRBJ2-7 | TRBV18 | once | TGTGCCAGCTCACCGTCTTTGACGGGATTTTCCTACGAGCAGTACTTC | CASSPSLTGFSYEQYF
TRBD1 | TRBJ1-2 | TRBV5-6 | many | TGTGCCAGCAGCTTGGGGACAGGGGTCGGTTTCTATGGCTACACCTTC | CASSLGTGVGFYGYTF
TRBD1 | TRBJ1-3 | TRBV18 | - | TGTGCCAGCTCACCGGGGACAGCTGGAAACACCATATATTTT | CASSPGTAGNTIYF
TRBD1 | TRBJ1-5 | TRBV4-1 | - | TGCGCCAGCAGCGGGACAGGCAGCAATCAGCCCCAGCATTTT | CASSGTGSNQPQHF
- | TRBJ1-4 | TRBV2 | - | TGTGCCAGCAGTGAGGTTTTCGGGAGCAAACTGTTTTTT | CASSEVFGSKLFF
- | TRBJ1-2 | TRBV7-3 | once | TGTGCCAGCAGCTTAACCCGGGACCAAAGTGGCTACACCTTC | CASSLTRDQSGYTF
TRBD1 | TRBJ2-7 | TRBV7-9 | once | TGTGCCAGCAGCTTAGTCCAGGGGGACCTCCGCTACGAGCAGTACTTC | CASSLVQGDLRYEQYF
- | TRBJ2-2 | TRBV5-1 | - | TGCGCCAGCAGCTTGTTGGCAGGACGGGGAGCCGGGGAGCTGTTTTTT | CASSLLAGRGAGELFF
- | TRBJ2-7 | TRBV28 | once | TGTGCCAGCATCATACCCGGCGGCGAGCAGTACTTC | CASIIPGGEQYF
TRBD2 | TRBJ2-3 | TRBV28 | many | TGTGCCAGCAGTCCGGGACTAGCGGGAGGGTTCCTCACAGATACGCAGTATTTT | CASSPGLAGGFLTDTQYF
- | TRBJ2-3 | TRBV7-8 | few | TGTGCCGGTGGGCCCAGGGGTACGGATACGCAGTATTTT | CAGGPRGTDTQYF
- | TRBJ2-1 | TRBV5-4 | - | TGTGCCAGCAGCTTCGTTATAAATGCTCGCAATGAGCAGTTCTTC | CASSFVINARNEQFF